This TCR beta chain emerged from a study of blood T cell repertoires in COVID-19. Study-wide context: The origin of the acute and convalescent COVID-19 samples was the United States, Italy and Spain. PBMCs, B-cell-depleted T cells, or T cells were the source of the cDNA or gDNA that made up the material.

This clone has a single count. The V end was cut by 6 bases, the J end by 6 bases, with 16 bases between. The CDR3 totals 14 residues. From germline, CDR1 is LNHDA and CDR2 SQIVND (reference sequence). As originally analysed: Amplification of reference gene primers was used by the study to estimate nucleated cell counts. Libraries were prepared by immunoSEQ multiplex PCR; TCRdb keeps only in-frame clonotypes and omits some of them. The V and J calls and clone size are taken from that table; D and trimming were inferred from the DNA. The sample lists 90,000 or so clones; less than 85% were seen once. The chain uses TRBV19 and TRBJ2-3; TRBD1 might be the D (6 bases). This clonotype originated in a human donor in a cohort sampled during active COVID-19. The sample taken for sequencing was peripheral blood. The CDR3, as DNA: TGTGCCAGTAGGAACAGAGGGCAGGGGGATACGCAGTATTTT. Protein sequence: CASRNRGQGDTQYF.